This T cell receptor beta chain was captured by sequencing in a study of T-cell reconstitution after alpha-beta-depleted transplantation in children. Findings and caveats of the study: After transplant, high TCRbeta diversity at day 60 in some patients arose from surviving recipient T cells and thymic progenitors. T-cell counts and diversity were attributed mostly to newly produced T cells one year after transplant. Reportedly, alpha-beta T cells present about two months post-transplant originated from several hundred expanded clones of graft origin.

With respect to this clonotype: Its antigen is unknown.

The V and J ends lost 4 bases and 5 bases respectively, with 11 bases between them. CDR1 and CDR2 from the germline V gene are SQVTM and ANQGSEA. The CDR3 covers 13 residues. For TCRbeta, the library was prepared with unique molecular identifiers. TCRdb analysed the PCR reads with MiXCR anew, one entry per CDR3 protein. This table holds about a million distinct CDR3 sequences, about 29% found once. V and J are TRBV29-1 and TRBJ2-2, with unresolved D. The material was PBMCs, mostly from graft donor cells, obtained 360 days after TCRalphabeta/CD19-depleted stem cell transplant. The TCR originated in a boy under two years old who had a stem cell transplant for SCID, so the T cells may come from the graft donor. CDR3 region: CSVGAGRTGELFF. In nucleotides, the CDR3 is TGCAGCGTTGGTGCCGGACGTACCGGGGAGCTGTTTTTT.